The 32 T cell receptor beta chains below all came from one sample that was sequenced in a study of cytomegalovirus exposure and HLA in healthy donors. PCR involved 60 Vbeta and 13 Jbeta primers. The protocol was immunoSEQ multiplex PCR, while the TCRdb copy is restricted to in-frame clones and leaves out a portion. This table holds approximately 160,000 clones, around 86% found once. The specimen sequenced was PBMCs. Source of these receptors: a human donor in good health.

The chain has TRBV18 and TRBJ2-2; D is possibly TRBD1 (6 bases). Germline CDR1 KGHSH, CDR2 LQKENI. The CDR3 contains 13 residues. The V and J ends lost 6 bases and 7 bases respectively, with 12 bases between them. The CDR3 spells CASSIQGHGELFF. The CDR3, as DNA: TGTGCCAGCTCCATACAGGGCCACGGGGAGCTGTTTTTT.

V is TRBV6-5 and J is TRBJ1-1; tentatively, D is TRBD1 (6 bases). The germline V gene encodes CDR1 MNHEY and CDR2 SVGAGI. Trimming left V 7 bases short and J 7 bases short, with 19 bases between. This CDR3 is built from 14 residues. CDR3: CASINTGSKCEAFF. The CDR3 DNA reads as TGTGCCAGCATTAATACAGGGTCTAAATGTGAAGCTTTCTTT.

V is TRBV20-1 and J is TRBJ2-5; D possibly corresponds to TRBD2 (6 bases). The germline V gene has CDR1 DFQATT and CDR2 SNEGSKA (reference sequence). The CDR3 is 11 amino acids. This chain's CDR3 is CSVDRGETQYF. The CDR3 nucleotides are TGCAGCGTCGATCGGGGGGAGACCCAGTACTTC.

The rearrangement joins TRBV6-1 to TRBJ2-3; 13 bases fit TRBD2. Per the germline V gene, CDR1 is MNHNS and CDR2 is SASEGT. V lost 5 bases and J lost 7; bases outside the gene matches: 6. The CDR3 sequence is 15 residues long. As DNA, the CDR3 is TGTGCCAGCAGTCGACTAGCGGGGGGCGAGTATACGCAGTATTTT. This codes for CASSRLAGGEYTQYF.

The gene calls are TRBV5-4 and TRBJ2-5; D is possibly TRBD1 (5 bases). Between the trimmed V and J ends, which lost 2 bases and 1 base, there was a span of 9 bases. The CDR3 has 14 amino acids. Germline V gene lookup returns CDR1 SGHNT and CDR2 YYREEE (reference sequence). The DNA of the CDR3 is TGTGCCAGCAGCTTTGTGACAGCCCAAGAGACCCAGTACTTC. Protein product: CASSFVTAQETQYF.

The V and J genes are TRBV19 and TRBJ2-1, with a weak D call TRBD2 (6 bases). The germline V and J ends were trimmed by 4 bases and 2 bases, with 6 bases remaining between them. The CDR3 runs 13 residues. Germline V gives CDR1 LNHDA, CDR2 SQIVND (reference sequence). In nucleotides, the CDR3 is TGTGCCAGTAGTAGGGGGGCCTACAATGAGCAGTTCTTC. Its protein is CASSRGAYNEQFF.

This rearrangement joins TRBV7-2 to TRBJ1-6; a possible D gene is TRBD1 (5 bases). V lost 5 bases to trimming and J lost 9 bases, with 8 bases between them. This CDR3 is 12 amino acids long. Germline V CDR1 and CDR2: SGHTA, FQGNSA. CDR3 in amino acids: CASSVRVSPLHF. Here the CDR3 DNA reads TGTGCCAGCAGCGTCAGGGTTTCACCCCTCCACTTT. Using reference TRBV7-2 and TRBJ1-6 for the parts outside the CDR3, the full variable domain is GAGVSQSPSNKVTEKGKDVELRCDPISGHTALYWYRQSLGQGLEFLIYFQGNSAPDKSGLPSDRFSAERTGGSVSTLTIQRTQQEDSAVYLCASSVRVSPLHFGNGTRLTVT.

The rearrangement links TRBV9 to TRBJ2-1, with D maybe TRBD2 (6 bases). This CDR3 is 15 amino acids long. Trimming left V 3 bases short and J 6 bases short, with 16 bases between. CDR1 is SGDLS, CDR2 YYNGEE, per germline. CDR3 residues: CASSAGSSAGNEQFF. CDR3 nucleotide sequence: TGTGCCAGCAGCGCCGGCTCGTCAGCGGGCAATGAGCAGTTCTTC.

The chain recombines TRBV10-2 with TRBJ1-1; D gene uncertain. The CDR3 totals 12 residues. Trimming took off 7 bases at V and 4 bases at J, with 10 bases between the two ends. Germline V lookup: CDR1 WSHSY, CDR2 SAAADI. As DNA, the CDR3 is TGCGCCAGCACCGAAGCGGTCACTGAAGCTTTCTTT. Protein: CASTEAVTEAFF.

The gene calls are TRBV6-6 and TRBJ1-1, with 8 bases that match TRBD1. The V gene end was trimmed by 6 bases and the J gene end by 2 bases; junction bases not matched to a gene: 5. Germline V gene lookup returns CDR1 MNHNY and CDR2 SVGAGI (reference sequence). The CDR3 loop spans 14 amino acids. The CDR3 reads CASRGQGANTEAFF. CDR3 coding DNA: TGTGCCAGCAGAGGTCAGGGGGCTAACACTGAAGCTTTCTTT.

The chain links TRBV6-5 to TRBJ2-1; 8 bases are shared with TRBD1. After removal of 5 bases from V and 6 bases from J, the junction contained 3 bases not matched to a gene. CDR3 length equals 13 residues. Germline V gives CDR1 MNHEY, CDR2 SVGAGI. The CDR3 region has the DNA TGTGCCAGCAGTCATGGACAGGGCAATGAGCAGTTCTTC. Translation: CASSHGQGNEQFF.

The chain links TRBV2 to TRBJ2-1; TRBD2 matches 11 bases. Germline-derived CDR1 and CDR2 are SNHLY and FYNNEI. The CDR3 spans 15 residues. V shed 6 bases and J 1 base; nucleotides not matched to a gene: 2. This CDR3 reads CASRVAGGSYNEQFF. The CDR3 DNA follows: TGTGCCAGCAGAGTAGCGGGGGGGTCCTACAATGAGCAGTTCTTC. The whole variable domain, remainder taken from reference TRBV2 and TRBJ2-1, is EPEVTQTPSHQVTQMGQEVILRCVPISNHLYFYWYRQILGQKVEFLVSFYNNEISEKSEIFDDQFSVERPDGSNFTLKIRSTKLEDSAMYFCASRVAGGSYNEQFFGPGTRLTVL.

V gene TRBV5-4 combines with J gene TRBJ2-7; 7 nucleotides align to TRBD2. CDR3 size: 14 residues. The V and J ends lost 3 bases and 4 bases, in that order; junction bases with no gene match: 7. Germline V CDR1 and CDR2: SGHNT, YYREEE (reference sequence). The chain's CDR3 is CASSSGLDEYEQYF. The DNA for the CDR3 is TGTGCCAGCAGCTCAGGACTAGACGAGTACGAGCAGTACTTC.

The chain employs TRBV4-2 and TRBJ1-5; D remains ambiguous. V shed 4 bases and J shed 4 bases, with 11 bases lying between them. CDR1 is LGHNA and CDR2 is YNFKEQ in the germline V gene. The CDR3 is 14 amino acids. This CDR3 reads CASSPQIQNQPQHF. The DNA of the CDR3 is TGTGCCAGCAGCCCCCAAATACAAAATCAGCCCCAGCATTTT.

The gene calls are TRBV19 and TRBJ2-7, with 12 bases matching TRBD1. The CDR3 is 17 amino acids. V was pared by 4 bases and J by 3 bases, with 10 bases of the junction left unmatched. Germline CDR1 LNHDA, CDR2 SQIVND (reference sequence). The CDR3 DNA is TGTGCCAGTAGTACCCTCGCCGGGACAGGGGGCTACTACGAGCAGTACTTC. Amino acid sequence: CASSTLAGTGGYYEQYF.

J is TRBJ2-3 and V is TRBV7-2, with TRBD2 as a possible D gene (5 bases). V was pared by 5 bases and J by 4 bases, with 19 bases between. The CDR3 runs to 16 residues. The germline V gene encodes CDR1 SGHTA and CDR2 FQGNSA. The CDR3 DNA reads as TGTGCCAGCAGCCGGCGGGCAGCTACTGAATCAGATACGCAGTATTTT. It translates to CASSRRAATESDTQYF.

The CDR3 nucleotides are TGTGCCAGCAGCTCACTCATTGCGGACAGGGTGTATGGCTACACCTTC. Amino acids: CASSSLIADRVYGYTF. V usage is TRBV7-9 and J usage is TRBJ1-2, with 8 bases identical to TRBD1. Losses at the gene ends were 4 bases for V and 5 bases for J; bases not matched to a gene: 12. Germline lookup yields CDR1 SEHNR and CDR2 FQNEAQ (reference sequence). The CDR3 runs to 16 residues. Looking up the rest from reference TRBV7-9 and TRBJ1-2 gives the full variable domain: DTGVSQNPRHKITKRGQNVTFRCDPISEHNRLYWYRQTLGQGPEFLTYFQNEAQLEKSRLLSDRFSAERPKGSFSTLEIQRTEQGDSAMYLCASSSLIADRVYGYTFGSGTRLTVV.

The V gene is TRBV7-6, the J gene TRBJ2-2; tentative D call: TRBD1 (6 bases). V lost 1 base to trimming and J lost 5 bases, with 14 bases between them. The germline V gene encodes CDR1 SGHVS and CDR2 FNYEAQ. CDR3 length: 16 residues. Here the CDR3 reads CASSLVQGQVTGELFF. The CDR3 region has the DNA TGTGCCAGCAGCTTAGTTCAGGGGCAGGTAACCGGGGAGCTGTTTTTT.

CDR3 sequence reads: CAIRQRNTIYF. The CDR3, as DNA: TGTGCCATCAGACAACGAAACACCATATATTTT. The rearrangement joins TRBV10-3 to TRBJ1-3, with D hard to call. This CDR3 contains 11 residues. V was pared by 6 bases and J by 5 bases, with 5 bases between. Germline assignment: CDR1 ENHRY and CDR2 SYGVKD.

The chain combines TRBV5-1 with TRBJ2-1; 7 bases fit TRBD1. Per germline, CDR1 SGHRS and CDR2 YFSETQ. The length of the CDR3 is 14 residues. Unmatched junction bases numbered 8, after V lost 1 base and J lost 10 bases. The CDR3 loop reads CASSLRGRAGEQFF. The CDR3 DNA reads TGCGCCAGCAGCTTGAGGGGGCGAGCCGGCGAGCAGTTCTTC.

The rearrangement uses TRBV7-9 and TRBJ2-5, with 9 nucleotides matching TRBD1. The CDR3 totals 15 residues. CDR1 and CDR2 from the germline V gene are SEHNR and FQNEAQ (reference sequence). V dropped 3 bases and J dropped 5; count of bases not matched to a gene: 7. The CDR3 nucleotides are TGTGCCAGCAGCTTTGAGGGACAGGGACGCGAGACCCAGTACTTC. The encoded protein is CASSFEGQGRETQYF.

The rearrangement uses TRBV5-1 and TRBJ2-1; no clear D gene. Germline assignment: CDR1 SGHRS and CDR2 YFSETQ. Trimming took off 1 base at V and 0 bases at J, with 8 bases between the two ends. The CDR3 length is 15 residues. The DNA of the CDR3 is TGCGCCAGCAGCTTGTTCCTAAGCTCCTACAATGAGCAGTTCTTC. Translated: CASSLFLSSYNEQFF.

On this clone itself: Germline is not matched at one junction end, which may reflect a read error. The rearrangement joins TRBV7-9 to TRBJ2-7; D remains ambiguous. The germline V gene encodes CDR1 SEHNR and CDR2 FQNEAQ (reference sequence). This CDR3 is 12 amino acids long. CDR3: CSSSLKRDEQYF. DNA for the CDR3: TGTTCCAGCAGCTTAAAACGGGACGAGCAGTACTTC. The full variable domain, rest sourced from reference TRBV7-9 and TRBJ2-7, is DTGVSQNPRHKITKRGQNVTFRCDPISEHNRLYWYRQTLGQGPEFLTYFQNEAQLEKSRLLSDRFSAERPKGSFSTLEIQRTEQGDSAMYLCSSSLKRDEQYFGPGTRLTVT.

J is TRBJ1-4 and V is TRBV15; maybe TRBD1 (5 bases). The CDR3 totals 13 residues. Germline lookup yields CDR1 LNHNV and CDR2 YYDKDF (reference sequence). V gave up 8 bases and J gave up 5 bases, with 12 bases separating them. In DNA form, the CDR3 reads TGTGCCACCTCCCGACAGCCAAATGAAAAACTGTTTTTT. This gives the protein CATSRQPNEKLFF.

This clone was seen once. J is TRBJ1-1 and V is TRBV7-2, with D possibly being TRBD1 (5 bases). CDR1 is SGHTA and CDR2 is FQGNSA in the germline V gene. The CDR3 spans 13 residues. Trimming cost V 6 bases and J 1 base, with 9 bases left between them. CDR3 coding DNA: TGTGCCAGCAGATTAACAGGGAACACTGAAGCTTTCTTT. This encodes CASRLTGNTEAFF.

The rearrangement uses TRBV27 and TRBJ1-4; perhaps TRBD1 as D (6 bases). From germline, CDR1 is MNHEY and CDR2 SMNVEV (reference sequence). With 5 bases removed from V and 7 bases from J, the gap between germline ends came to 11 bases. The CDR3 is 13 amino acids. As DNA, the CDR3 is TGTGCCAGCAGTCCCAGGGGCACTGAAAAACTGTTTTTT. Its translation: CASSPRGTEKLFF.

The chain employs TRBV7-6 and TRBJ2-1; 11 positions agree with TRBD2. J lost 8 bases, V lost 6 bases, and 12 bases had no gene match. The germline gives CDR1 SGHVS, CDR2 FNYEAQ. CDR3 size: 16 residues. DNA for the CDR3: TGTGCCAGCAGTTCCTATAGCGGGGGGGGCTCGGATGAGCAGTTCTTC. Protein product: CASSSYSGGGSDEQFF.

The chain employs TRBV15 and TRBJ1-1, with 8 bases lining up with TRBD1. The V gene end was trimmed by 5 bases and the J gene end by 2 bases; junction bases not matched to a gene: 4. Germline assignment: CDR1 LNHNV and CDR2 YYDKDF (reference sequence). The CDR3 length is 14 residues. Written as DNA, the CDR3 is TGTGCCACCAGCGGGACAGGTCTTAACACTGAAGCTTTCTTT. Translating it yields CATSGTGLNTEAFF.

This rearrangement joins TRBV2 to TRBJ1-1; D is undetermined. Trimming pared 11 bases from V and 0 bases from J, leaving 13 bases between. The CDR3 sequence is 13 residues long. Germline assignment: CDR1 SNHLY and CDR2 FYNNEI. The CDR3 DNA follows: TGTGCCTCTCAGGCCAGCATGAACACTGAAGCTTTCTTT. It yields the protein CASQASMNTEAFF.

This clone was seen only once. J is TRBJ2-2 and V is TRBV14; 9 nucleotides match TRBD2. Germline loops: CDR1 SGHDN, CDR2 FVKESK. This CDR3 has 16 amino acids. V gave up 4 bases and J gave up 0 bases; unmatched junction bases: 3. The CDR3: CASSLIAGANTGELFF. CDR3 nucleotides: TGTGCCAGCAGCCTAATAGCGGGGGCGAACACCGGGGAGCTGTTTTTT. The full variable domain, with the rest looked up from reference TRBV14 and TRBJ2-2, is EAGVTQFPSHSVIEKGQTVTLRCDPISGHDNLYWYRRVMGKEIKFLLHFVKESKQDESGMPNNRFLAERTGGTYSTLKVQPAELEDSGVYFCASSLIAGANTGELFFGEGSRLTVL.

This clone has more than one count but fewer than ten. This rearrangement joins TRBV5-1 to TRBJ1-2; 9 bases line up with TRBD1. The germline gives CDR1 SGHRS, CDR2 YFSETQ. This CDR3 has 14 amino acids. V shed 0 bases, J shed 7 bases, and the junction held 4 bases outside the gene matches. In DNA, the CDR3 is TGCGCCAGCAGCTTGGAAGGGACAGGGCGTGGCTACACCTTC. Encoded protein: CASSLEGTGRGYTF.

V gene TRBV21-1 combines with J gene TRBJ1-4. TRBV21-1 corresponds to a pseudogene. The CDR3 spans 18 residues. In DNA, the CDR3 is TGTGCCAGCAGCTCCCAGAAACCCGAGGTAACCATTAATGAAAAACTGTTTTTT. This sequence encodes CASSSQKPEVTINEKLFF.